The 2 T cell receptor beta chains reported below all come from one sample, sequenced in a study of identifying expanded T cells in peripheral blood. This table comes from immunoSEQ multiplex PCR, and its TCRdb copy is limited to in-frame clones, with some not included. Seen here are 100,000 to 150,000 clones, 86% observed once, and the top ten hold roughly 8%. Source material: blood. These receptor sequences come from a person aged 18 to 70 in good health.

The V call is TRBV5-1, the J call TRBJ1-1, with D possibly TRBD1 on 5 matching bases. The CDR3 is 16 residues long. The V end lost 3 bases, the J end lost 2 bases, and 17 bases lay between the germline ends. Germline CDR1 and CDR2: SGHRS and YFSETQ. The CDR3 DNA follows: TGCGCCAGCAGCTCCCCCGGCAGGGCCAATAACACTGAAGCTTTCTTT. This sequence encodes CASSSPGRANNTEAFF.

This chain joins TRBV28 and TRBJ2-7, with D possibly matching TRBD2 (6 bases). The CDR3 has 13 amino acids. Per the germline V gene, CDR1 is MDHEN and CDR2 is SYDVKM. V lost 5 bases and J lost 6, with 14 bases in between. The CDR3: CASSPPGRSEQYF. In DNA form, the CDR3 reads TGTGCCAGCAGTCCCCCTGGGAGGTCCGAGCAGTACTTC.